This section outlines one T cell receptor beta chain sequence together with its context. The antigen this receptor binds is unknown. No base quality values were provided; no much bigger clone lies one nucleotide off. The library was obtained by the immunoSEQ multiplex PCR assay. This immuneACCESS table, as held by TCRdb, lists in-frame sequences with V and J called but not all clones. Of the missing ones, under half trace to an unresolved V gene in checked studies; the others have no known cause. The sample table lists 70,000 to 95,000 clones, 90% to 95% of them with a count of one. About 0.25% of the sample is in the top ten clones. The data stem from a study of technical replicates of blood from several donors (dated by TCRdb to about 2017). Deletion took 2 bases off V and 1 base off J, with a span of 12 bases between the germline ends. CDR1 SSHAT and CDR2 FNYEAQ were looked up in the germline V gene (reference sequence). The CDR3 covers 16 residues, taking in both the cysteine and the phenylalanine. The sequence is cut down to CDR3 DNA, 48 bases in frame from base 1.

Sequenced: T cells isolated from PBMCs. The source of this sequence is a human donor in good health. The chain links TRBV7-7 with TRBJ2-1; perhaps TRBD1 is the D gene, with 5 bases matching. The DNA reads as follows: TGTGCCAGCAGCTTAACAGGCCTTGGGTCCTACAATGAGCAGTTCTTC. Its protein reads: CASSLTGLGSYNEQFF.